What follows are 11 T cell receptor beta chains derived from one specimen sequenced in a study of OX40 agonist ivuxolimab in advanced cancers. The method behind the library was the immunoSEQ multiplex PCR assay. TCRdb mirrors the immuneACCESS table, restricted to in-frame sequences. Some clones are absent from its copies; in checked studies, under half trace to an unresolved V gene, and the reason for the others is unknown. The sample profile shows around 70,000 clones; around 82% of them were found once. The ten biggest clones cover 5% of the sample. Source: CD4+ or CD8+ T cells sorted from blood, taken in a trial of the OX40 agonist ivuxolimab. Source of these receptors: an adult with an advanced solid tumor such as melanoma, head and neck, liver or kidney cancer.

The CDR3 region has the DNA TGCAGCGTTGGCGCGGACGGACTATATGGCTACACCTTC. As protein: CSVGADGLYGYTF. The V call is TRBV29-1, the J call TRBJ1-2, with D hard to call. CDR3 length: 13 amino acids. V lost 4 bases to trimming and J lost 5 bases, with 14 bases between them. Per germline, CDR1 SQVTM and CDR2 ANQGSEA.

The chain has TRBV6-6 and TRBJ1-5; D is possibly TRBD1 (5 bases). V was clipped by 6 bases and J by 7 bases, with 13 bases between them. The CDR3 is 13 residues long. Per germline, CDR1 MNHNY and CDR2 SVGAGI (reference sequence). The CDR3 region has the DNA TGTGCCAGCAGCACGGGGGATGTGCAGCCCCAGCATTTT. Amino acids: CASSTGDVQPQHF.

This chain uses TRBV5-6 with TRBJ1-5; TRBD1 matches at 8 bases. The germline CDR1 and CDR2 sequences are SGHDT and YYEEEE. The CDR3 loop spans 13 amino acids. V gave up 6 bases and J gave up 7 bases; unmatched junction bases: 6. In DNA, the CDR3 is TGTGCCAGCAAAGGACAGGGTGGACAGCCCCAGCATTTT. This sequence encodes CASKGQGGQPQHF.

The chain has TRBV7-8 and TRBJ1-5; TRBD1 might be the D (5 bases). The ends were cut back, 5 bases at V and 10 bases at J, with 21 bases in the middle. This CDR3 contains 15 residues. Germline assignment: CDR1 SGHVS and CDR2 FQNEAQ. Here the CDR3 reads CASSPLTGFRTPQHF. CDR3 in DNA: TGTGCCAGCAGCCCACTCACAGGATTTAGGACTCCCCAGCATTTT.

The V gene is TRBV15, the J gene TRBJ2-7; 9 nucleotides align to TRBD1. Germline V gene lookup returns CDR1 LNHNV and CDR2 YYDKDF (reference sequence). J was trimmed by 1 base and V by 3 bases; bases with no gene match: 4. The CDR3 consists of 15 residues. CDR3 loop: CATSRAGTGSYEQYF. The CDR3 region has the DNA TGTGCCACCAGCAGGGCCGGGACAGGGTCCTACGAGCAGTACTTC.

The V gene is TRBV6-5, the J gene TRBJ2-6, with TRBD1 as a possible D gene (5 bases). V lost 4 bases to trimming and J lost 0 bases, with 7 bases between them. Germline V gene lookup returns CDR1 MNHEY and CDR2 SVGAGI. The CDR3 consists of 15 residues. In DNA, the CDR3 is TGTGCCAGCAGTTTGACAGTCTCTGGGGCCAACGTCCTGACTTTC. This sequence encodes CASSLTVSGANVLTF.

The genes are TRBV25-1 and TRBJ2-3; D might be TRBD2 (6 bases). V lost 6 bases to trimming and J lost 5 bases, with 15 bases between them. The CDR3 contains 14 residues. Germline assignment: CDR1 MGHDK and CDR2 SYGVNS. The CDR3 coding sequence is TGTGCCAGCAGGAGGGAAGGGCGGGGAGATACGCAGTATTTT. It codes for CASRREGRGDTQYF.

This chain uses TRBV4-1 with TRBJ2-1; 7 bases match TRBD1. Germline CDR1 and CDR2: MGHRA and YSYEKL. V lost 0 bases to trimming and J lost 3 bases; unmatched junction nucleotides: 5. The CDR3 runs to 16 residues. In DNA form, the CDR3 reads TGCGCCAGCAGCCAAGAACCGGGACAGCACTACAATGAGCAGTTCTTC. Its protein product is CASSQEPGQHYNEQFF.

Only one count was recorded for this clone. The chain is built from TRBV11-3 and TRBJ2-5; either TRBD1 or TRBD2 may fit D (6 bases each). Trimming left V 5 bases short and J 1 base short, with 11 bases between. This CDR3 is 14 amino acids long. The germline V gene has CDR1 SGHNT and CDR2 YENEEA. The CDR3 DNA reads TGTGCCAGCAGCCTGGAGGGGGTCCAAGAGACCCAGTACTTC. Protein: CASSLEGVQETQYF.

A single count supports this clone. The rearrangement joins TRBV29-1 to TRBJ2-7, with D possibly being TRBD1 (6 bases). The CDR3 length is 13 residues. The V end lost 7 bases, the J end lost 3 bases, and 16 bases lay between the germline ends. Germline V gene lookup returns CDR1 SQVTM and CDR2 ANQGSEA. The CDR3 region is CSAAQGSGYEQYF. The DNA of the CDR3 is TGCAGCGCCGCACAGGGATCGGGCTACGAGCAGTACTTC.

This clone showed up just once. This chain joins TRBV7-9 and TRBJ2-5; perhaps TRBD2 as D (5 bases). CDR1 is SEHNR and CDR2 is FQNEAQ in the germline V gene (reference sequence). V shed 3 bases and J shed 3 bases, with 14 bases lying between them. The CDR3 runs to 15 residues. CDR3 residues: CASSFGRRQEETQYF. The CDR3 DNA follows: TGTGCCAGCAGCTTTGGAAGGAGGCAGGAAGAGACCCAGTACTTC.